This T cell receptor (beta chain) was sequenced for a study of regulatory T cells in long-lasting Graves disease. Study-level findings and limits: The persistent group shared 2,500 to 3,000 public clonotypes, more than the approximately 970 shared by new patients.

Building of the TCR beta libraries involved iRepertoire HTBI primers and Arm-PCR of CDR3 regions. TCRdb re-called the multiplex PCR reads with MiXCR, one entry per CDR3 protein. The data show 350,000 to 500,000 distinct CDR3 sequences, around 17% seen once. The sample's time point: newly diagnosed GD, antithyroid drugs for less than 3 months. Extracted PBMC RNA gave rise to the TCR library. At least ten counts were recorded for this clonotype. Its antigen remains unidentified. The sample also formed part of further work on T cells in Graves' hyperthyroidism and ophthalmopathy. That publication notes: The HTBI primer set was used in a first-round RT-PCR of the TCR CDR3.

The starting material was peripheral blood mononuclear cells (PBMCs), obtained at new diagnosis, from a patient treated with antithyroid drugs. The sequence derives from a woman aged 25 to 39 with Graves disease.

The CDR3 protein is CASSRLAGDRNIQYF. CDR3 nucleotides: TGTGCCAGCAGCCGACTAGCGGGAGATAGAAACATTCAGTACTTC. The chain is built from TRBV13 and TRBJ2-4, with TRBD2 matching 12 bases. Germline V lookup: CDR1 PRHDT, CDR2 FYEKMQ (reference sequence). With V trimmed by 5 bases and J by 6 bases, 5 bases remained unmatched. This CDR3 comprises 15 residues.